This TCR beta chain appears in the sequencing data of a study of vaccination effects on CD4 cells after COVID-19. This clone was seen more than once but under ten times. Its antigen is not identified. This CDR3 is built from 15 residues. Germline V lookup: CDR1 LGHNA, CDR2 YSLEER. The J segment lost 5 bases and the V segment lost 1 base, leaving 7 bases of the junction unmatched. Researchers isolated CD4+ T cells once approximately eleven days of culture had elapsed. The individual was infected with SARS-CoV-2 between March and December 2020, as confirmed by PCR. Participants completed two doses of the BNT162b2 or mRNA-1273 vaccine. The repertoire was sequenced with immunoSEQ multiplex PCR; TCRdb's copy has only in-frame clones and lacks some. The data show roughly 51,000 clones, over 60% seen once.

Material: CD4+ T cells from PBMCs cultured without peptide, obtained after COVID-19 vaccination. This receptor was identified in a human donor who had a prior SARS-CoV-2 infection. The chain is built from TRBV4-3 and TRBJ2-5; 7 bases are shared with TRBD2. CDR3 residues: CASSQGRETWETQYF. CDR3 nucleotide sequence: TGCGCCAGCAGCCAAGGGCGGGAGACGTGGGAGACCCAGTACTTC.